This TCR beta chain originates from a study of OX40 agonist ivuxolimab in advanced cancers. Study information: Aged roughly 20 to 85 with a mean of approximately 60 years, they were roughly 83% male.

Using immunoSEQ multiplex PCR, the repertoire was profiled, and TCRdb retains in-frame clones only, with some absent. The sample carries tens of thousands of clones, 81% recorded once. This clone occurred a few times. This CDR3 is built from 15 residues. Germline CDR1 LNHDA, CDR2 SQIVND (reference sequence). With 0 bases clipped from V and 7 bases from J, the junction kept 4 bases outside the gene matches. The specimen was CD4+ or CD8+ T cells sorted from blood, collected in a trial of the OX40 agonist ivuxolimab. The TCR comes from an adult with an advanced solid tumor such as melanoma, head and neck, liver or kidney cancer. The gene calls are TRBV19 and TRBJ2-1, with 9 positions matching TRBD2. The CDR3: CASSIDLTSGNEQFF. DNA of the CDR3: TGTGCCAGTAGTATAGATCTGACTAGCGGAAATGAGCAGTTCTTC.